This TCR beta chain was captured in a study of T cell changes during pregnancy in multiple sclerosis. Looked up from germline, CDR1 is SGHAT and CDR2 is FQNNGV. Between the trimmed V and J ends, which lost 3 bases and 4 bases, there was a span of 9 bases. The CDR3 consists of 13 residues. Only in-frame clones appear in the TCRdb table, and some are missing; sequencing was by immunoSEQ multiplex PCR. The sample contains over 80,000 clones, approximately 90% of which appear only once. The sample consisted of peripheral blood, taken in the second trimester of pregnancy. The origin of this receptor is a female donor in good health, enrolled as a control in a pregnancy study. This sequence joins TRBV11-2 and TRBJ1-2; D not resolved. The CDR3 coding sequence is TGTGCCAGCAGCTTGGTACAGCTCTATGGCTACACCTTC. It is translated as CASSLVQLYGYTF. Full variable domain (outside the CDR3, taken from reference TRBV11-2 and TRBJ1-2): EAGVAQSPRYKIIEKRQSVAFWCNPISGHATLYWYQQILGQGPKLLIQFQNNGVVDDSQLPKDRFSAERLKGVDSTLKIQPAKLEDSAVYLCASSLVQLYGYTFGSGTRLTVV.